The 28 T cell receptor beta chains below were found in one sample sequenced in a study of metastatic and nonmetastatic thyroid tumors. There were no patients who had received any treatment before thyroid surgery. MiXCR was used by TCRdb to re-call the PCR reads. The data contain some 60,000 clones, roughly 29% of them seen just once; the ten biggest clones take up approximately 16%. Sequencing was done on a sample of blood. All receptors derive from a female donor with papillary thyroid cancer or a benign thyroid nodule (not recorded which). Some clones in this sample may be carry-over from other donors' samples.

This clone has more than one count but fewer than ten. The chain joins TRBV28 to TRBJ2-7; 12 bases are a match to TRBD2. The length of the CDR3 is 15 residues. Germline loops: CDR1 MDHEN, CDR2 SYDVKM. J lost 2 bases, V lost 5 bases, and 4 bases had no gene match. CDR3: CASSTGLAGTYEQYF. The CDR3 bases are TGTGCCAGCAGTACGGGACTAGCGGGCACCTACGAGCAGTACTTC. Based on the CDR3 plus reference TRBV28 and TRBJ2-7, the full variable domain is DVKVTQSSRYLVKRTGEKVFLECVQDMDHENMFWYRQDPGLGLRLIYFSYDVKMKEKGDIPEGYSVSREKKERFSLILESASTNQTSMYLCASSTGLAGTYEQYFGPGTRLTVT.

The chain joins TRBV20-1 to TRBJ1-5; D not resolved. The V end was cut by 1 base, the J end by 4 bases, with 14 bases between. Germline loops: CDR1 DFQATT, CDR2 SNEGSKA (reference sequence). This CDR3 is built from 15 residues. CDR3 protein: CSARVNEGLNQPQHF. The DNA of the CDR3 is TGCAGTGCTAGAGTGAATGAGGGTTTGAATCAGCCCCAGCATTTT.

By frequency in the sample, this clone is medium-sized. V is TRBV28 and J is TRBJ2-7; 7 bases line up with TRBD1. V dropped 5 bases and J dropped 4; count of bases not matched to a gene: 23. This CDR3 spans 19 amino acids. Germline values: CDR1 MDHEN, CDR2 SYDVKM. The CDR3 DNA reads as TGTGCCAGCAGTGACATTACCTCCTCAGGGGGTCTAATTATGTACGAGCAGTACTTC. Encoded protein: CASSDITSSGGLIMYEQYF.

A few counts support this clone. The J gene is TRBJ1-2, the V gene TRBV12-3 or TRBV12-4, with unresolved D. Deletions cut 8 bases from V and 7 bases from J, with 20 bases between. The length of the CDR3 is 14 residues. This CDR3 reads CASRPAGGFGGYTF. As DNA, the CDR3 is TGTGCCAGCCGTCCCGCGGGCGGGTTTGGTGGCTACACCTTC.

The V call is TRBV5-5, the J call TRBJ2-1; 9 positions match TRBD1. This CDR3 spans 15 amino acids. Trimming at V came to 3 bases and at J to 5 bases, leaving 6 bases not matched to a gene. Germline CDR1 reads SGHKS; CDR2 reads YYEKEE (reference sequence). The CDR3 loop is CASSSARTGDNEQFF. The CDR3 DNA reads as TGTGCCAGCAGCTCGGCCAGGACAGGGGACAATGAGCAGTTCTTC.

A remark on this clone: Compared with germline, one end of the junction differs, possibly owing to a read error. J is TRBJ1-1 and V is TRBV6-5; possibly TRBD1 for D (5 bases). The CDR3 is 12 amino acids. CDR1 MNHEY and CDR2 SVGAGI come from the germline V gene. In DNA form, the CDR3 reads TGTGCCAGCAGTTTTTTTCAGGGTGAAACTTTCTTT. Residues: CASSFFQGETFF.

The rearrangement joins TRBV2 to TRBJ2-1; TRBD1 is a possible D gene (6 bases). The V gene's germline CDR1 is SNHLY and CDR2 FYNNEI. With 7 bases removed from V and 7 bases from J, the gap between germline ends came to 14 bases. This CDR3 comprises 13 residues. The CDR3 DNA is TGTGCCAGCAACGTACCAGGGGCGAATGAGCAGTTCTTC. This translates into CASNVPGANEQFF.

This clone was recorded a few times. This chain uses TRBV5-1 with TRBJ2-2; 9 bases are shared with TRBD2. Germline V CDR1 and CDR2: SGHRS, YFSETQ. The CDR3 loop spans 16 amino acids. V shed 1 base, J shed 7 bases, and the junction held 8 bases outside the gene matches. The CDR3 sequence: CASSLFASGTNGELFF. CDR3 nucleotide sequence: TGCGCCAGCAGCTTGTTCGCTAGCGGGACGAACGGGGAGCTGTTTTTT.

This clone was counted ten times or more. The CDR3 nucleotides are TGTGCCAGCAGCTTAGCCGGTAGCGGACCCTACGAGCAGTACTTC. This gives the protein CASSLAGSGPYEQYF. The V call is TRBV7-2, the J call TRBJ2-7; D is perhaps TRBD2 (6 bases). The V end was cut by 0 bases, the J end by 2 bases, with 11 bases between. From germline, CDR1 is SGHTA and CDR2 FQGNSA. The CDR3 consists of 15 residues.

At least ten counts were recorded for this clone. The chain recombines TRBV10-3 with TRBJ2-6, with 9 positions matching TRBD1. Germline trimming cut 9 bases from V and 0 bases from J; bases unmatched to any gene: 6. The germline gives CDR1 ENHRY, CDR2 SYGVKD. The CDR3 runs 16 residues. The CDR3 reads CAIGTGKGSGANVLTF. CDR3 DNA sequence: TGTGCCATAGGGACAGGGAAGGGCTCTGGGGCCAACGTCCTGACTTTC.

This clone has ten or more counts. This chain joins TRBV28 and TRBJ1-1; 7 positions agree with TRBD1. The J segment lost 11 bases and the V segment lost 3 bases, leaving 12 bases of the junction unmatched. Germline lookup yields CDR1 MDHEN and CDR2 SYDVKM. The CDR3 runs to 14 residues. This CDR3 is CASSFLGQGDLAFF. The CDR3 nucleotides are TGTGCCAGCAGTTTTTTAGGCCAGGGGGATTTGGCTTTCTTT.

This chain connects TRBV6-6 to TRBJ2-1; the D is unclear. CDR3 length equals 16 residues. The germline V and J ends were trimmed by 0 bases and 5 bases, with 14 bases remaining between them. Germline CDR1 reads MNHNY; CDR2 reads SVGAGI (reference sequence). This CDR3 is CASSYSLPGRNNEQFF. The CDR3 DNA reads TGTGCCAGCAGTTACTCCCTGCCGGGTAGAAACAATGAGCAGTTCTTC.

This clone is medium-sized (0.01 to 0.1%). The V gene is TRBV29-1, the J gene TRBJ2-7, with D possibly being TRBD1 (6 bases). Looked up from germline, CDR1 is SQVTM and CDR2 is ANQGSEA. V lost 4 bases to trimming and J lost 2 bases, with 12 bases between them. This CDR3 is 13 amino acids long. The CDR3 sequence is CSVGGHSPYEQYF. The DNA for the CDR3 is TGCAGCGTTGGGGGACACAGCCCCTACGAGCAGTACTTC.

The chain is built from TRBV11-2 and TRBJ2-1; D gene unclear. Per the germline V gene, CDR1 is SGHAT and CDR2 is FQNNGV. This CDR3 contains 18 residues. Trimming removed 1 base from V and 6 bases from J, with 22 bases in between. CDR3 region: CASSLGRTGLYSSNEQFF. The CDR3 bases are TGTGCCAGCAGCTTAGGCAGGACCGGCCTGTACTCATCCAATGAGCAGTTCTTC. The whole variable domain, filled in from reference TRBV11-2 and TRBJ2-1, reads EAGVAQSPRYKIIEKRQSVAFWCNPISGHATLYWYQQILGQGPKLLIQFQNNGVVDDSQLPKDRFSAERLKGVDSTLKIQPAKLEDSAVYLCASSLGRTGLYSSNEQFFGPGTRLTVL.

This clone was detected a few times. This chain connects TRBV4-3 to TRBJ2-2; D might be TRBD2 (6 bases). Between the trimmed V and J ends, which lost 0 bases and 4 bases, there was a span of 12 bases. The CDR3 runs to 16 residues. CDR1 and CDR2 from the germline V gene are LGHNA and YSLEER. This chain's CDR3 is CASSQEMREATGELFF. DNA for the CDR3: TGCGCCAGCAGCCAAGAAATGAGGGAGGCCACCGGGGAGCTGTTTTTT.

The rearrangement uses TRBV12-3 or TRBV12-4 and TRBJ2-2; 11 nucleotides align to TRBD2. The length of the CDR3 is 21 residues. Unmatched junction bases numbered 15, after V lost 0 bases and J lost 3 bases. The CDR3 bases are TGTGCCAGCAGTTTAGCCCCATTAGTAGCGGGAGGGGGAGTGGACACCGGGGAGCTGTTTTTT. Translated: CASSLAPLVAGGGVDTGELFF.

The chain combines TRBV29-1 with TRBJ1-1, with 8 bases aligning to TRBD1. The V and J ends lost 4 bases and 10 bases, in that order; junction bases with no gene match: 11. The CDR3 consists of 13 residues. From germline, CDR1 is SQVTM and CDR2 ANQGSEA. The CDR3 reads CSVGTGIGRGAFF. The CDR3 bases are TGCAGCGTTGGGACAGGGATTGGTCGCGGAGCTTTCTTT.

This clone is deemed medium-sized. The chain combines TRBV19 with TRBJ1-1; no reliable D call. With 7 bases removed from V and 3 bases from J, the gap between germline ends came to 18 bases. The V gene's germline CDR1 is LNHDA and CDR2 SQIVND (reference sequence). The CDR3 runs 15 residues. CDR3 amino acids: CASKSNGLSYTEAFF. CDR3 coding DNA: TGTGCCAGTAAAAGTAACGGTCTCTCCTACACTGAAGCTTTCTTT.

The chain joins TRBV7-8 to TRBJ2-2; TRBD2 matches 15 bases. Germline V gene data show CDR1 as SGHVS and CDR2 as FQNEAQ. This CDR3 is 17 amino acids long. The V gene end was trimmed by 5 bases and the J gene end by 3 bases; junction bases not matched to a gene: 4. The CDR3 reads CASSPRTSGGDTGELFF. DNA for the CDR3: TGTGCCAGCAGCCCCCGGACTAGCGGGGGGGACACCGGGGAGCTGTTTTTT.

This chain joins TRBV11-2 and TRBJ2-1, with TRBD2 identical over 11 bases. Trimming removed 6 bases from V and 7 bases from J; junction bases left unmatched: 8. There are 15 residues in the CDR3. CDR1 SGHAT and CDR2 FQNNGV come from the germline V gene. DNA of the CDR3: TGTGCCAGCAGTCCTCTAGCGGGAGGATCAAATGAGCAGTTCTTC. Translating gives CASSPLAGGSNEQFF.

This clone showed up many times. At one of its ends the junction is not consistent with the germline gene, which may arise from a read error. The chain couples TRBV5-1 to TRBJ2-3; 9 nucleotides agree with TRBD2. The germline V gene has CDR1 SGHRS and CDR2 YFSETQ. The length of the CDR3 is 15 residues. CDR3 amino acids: CASRLGLASTDTQYF. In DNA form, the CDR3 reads TGCGCCAGCAGATTGGGACTAGCTAGCACAGATACGCAGTATTTT.

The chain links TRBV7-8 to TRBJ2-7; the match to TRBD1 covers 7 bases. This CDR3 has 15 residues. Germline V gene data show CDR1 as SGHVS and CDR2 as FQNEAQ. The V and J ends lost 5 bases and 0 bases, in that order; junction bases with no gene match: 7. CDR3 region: CASSPARGISYEQYF. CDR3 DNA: TGTGCCAGCAGCCCCGCCAGGGGGATCTCCTACGAGCAGTACTTC.

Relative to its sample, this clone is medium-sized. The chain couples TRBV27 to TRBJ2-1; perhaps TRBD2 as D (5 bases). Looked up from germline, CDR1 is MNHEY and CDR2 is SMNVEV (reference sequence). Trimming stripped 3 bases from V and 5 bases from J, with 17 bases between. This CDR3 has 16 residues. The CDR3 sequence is CASSLGGHPTNNEQFF. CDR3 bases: TGTGCCAGCAGTTTGGGCGGGCATCCTACTAACAATGAGCAGTTCTTC.

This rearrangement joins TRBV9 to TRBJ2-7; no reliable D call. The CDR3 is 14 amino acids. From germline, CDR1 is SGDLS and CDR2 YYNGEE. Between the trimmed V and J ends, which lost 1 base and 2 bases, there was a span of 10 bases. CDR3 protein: CASSVTGSTYEQYF. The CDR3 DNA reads TGTGCCAGCAGCGTAACGGGCAGCACCTACGAGCAGTACTTC.

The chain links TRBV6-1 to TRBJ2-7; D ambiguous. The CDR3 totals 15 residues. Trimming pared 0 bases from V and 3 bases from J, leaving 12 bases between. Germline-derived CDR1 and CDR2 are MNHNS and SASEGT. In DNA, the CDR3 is TGTGCCAGCAGTGAAGCTGCGAATACGGGCTACGAGCAGTACTTC. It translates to CASSEAANTGYEQYF.

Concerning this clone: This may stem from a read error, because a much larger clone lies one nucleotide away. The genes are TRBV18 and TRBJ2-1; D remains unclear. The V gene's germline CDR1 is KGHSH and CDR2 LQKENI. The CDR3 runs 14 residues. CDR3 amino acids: CASSPLSAADEQLF. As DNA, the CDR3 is TGTGCCAGCTCACCACTTTCTGCGGCGGATGAGCAGCTCTTC.

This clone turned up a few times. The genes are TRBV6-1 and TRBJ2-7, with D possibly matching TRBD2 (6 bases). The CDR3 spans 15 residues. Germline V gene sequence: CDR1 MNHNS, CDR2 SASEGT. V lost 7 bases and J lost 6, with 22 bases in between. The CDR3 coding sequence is TGTGCCAGCACCCCAACCGGAGGGATTGGCGGCGAGCAGTACTTC. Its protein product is CASTPTGGIGGEQYF.

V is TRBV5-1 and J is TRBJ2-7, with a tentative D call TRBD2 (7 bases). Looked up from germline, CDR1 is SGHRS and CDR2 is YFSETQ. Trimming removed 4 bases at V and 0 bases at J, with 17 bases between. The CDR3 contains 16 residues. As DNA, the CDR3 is TGCGCCAGCAGCGCGAGGGGGGGAGTGGGCTCCTACGAGCAGTACTTC. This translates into CASSARGGVGSYEQYF.